These 27 T cell receptor beta chains originate from one sample sequenced in a study of cytomegalovirus exposure and HLA in healthy donors. With 60 Vbeta and 13 Jbeta primers, the PCR was carried out. TCRdb's copy holds only in-frame clones and misses some; the assay was immunoSEQ multiplex PCR. The sample carries 80,000 to 130,000 clones, over 60% recorded once. Input material: PBMCs. The receptors originated from a female donor in good health and CMV-seropositive.

V gene TRBV6-1 combines with J gene TRBJ1-2; D unresolved. The CDR3 consists of 15 residues. Trimming took 0 bases from V and 4 from J, leaving 12 bases between them. In germline, CDR1 is MNHNS, CDR2 SASEGT. CDR3 DNA sequence: TGTGCCAGCAGTGAAGCTAATAGTGCTGGCTATGGCTACACCTTC. Residues: CASSEANSAGYGYTF.

The rearrangement joins TRBV5-1 to TRBJ2-5, with 7 bases matching TRBD2. V shed 4 bases and J 2 bases; nucleotides not matched to a gene: 8. The CDR3 consists of 15 residues. Germline values: CDR1 SGHRS, CDR2 YFSETQ. CDR3 nucleotides: TGCGCCAGCAGCCATTCTAGCGGCAATCAAGAGACCCAGTACTTC. Translating it yields CASSHSSGNQETQYF. Together with reference TRBV5-1 and TRBJ2-5, the CDR3 gives the full variable domain: KAGVTQTPRYLIKTRGQQVTLSCSPISGHRSVSWYQQTPGQGLQFLFEYFSETQRNKGNFPGRFSGRQFSNSRSEMNVSTLELGDSALYLCASSHSSGNQETQYFGPGTRLLVL.

This sequence joins TRBV2 and TRBJ1-1, with 7 positions matching TRBD1. Germline V lookup: CDR1 SNHLY, CDR2 FYNNEI. V trimming: 6 bases; J trimming: 11 bases; junction bases outside the gene matches: 12. The CDR3 runs 13 residues. CDR3 DNA sequence: TGTGCCAGCAGCCTCGACAGGGAAGGGTTGGCTTTCTTT. Encoded protein: CASSLDREGLAFF.

The genes are TRBV7-6 and TRBJ2-5; 11 nucleotides align to TRBD2. This CDR3 has 17 amino acids. The trim removed 2 bases at V and 3 bases at J, leaving 8 bases unmatched. Germline loops: CDR1 SGHVS, CDR2 FNYEAQ. CDR3 nucleotides: TGTGCCAGCAGCTTAATAGCGGGAGGGGGACCTAAAGAGACCCAGTACTTC. It translates to CASSLIAGGGPKETQYF.

The chain joins TRBV15 to TRBJ1-4; maybe TRBD1 (5 bases). Germline V gene data show CDR1 as LNHNV and CDR2 as YYDKDF (reference sequence). The CDR3 consists of 15 residues. V lost 0 bases to trimming and J lost 12 bases, with 17 bases between them. CDR3 amino acids: CATSRDNRNEKELFF. The CDR3 DNA reads as TGTGCCACCAGCAGAGATAACAGGAATGAAAAAGAACTGTTTTTT.

The chain combines TRBV7-6 with TRBJ2-7; TRBD2 matches at 9 bases. CDR1 and CDR2 (germline): SGHVS, FNYEAQ. The CDR3 consists of 21 residues. With 1 base clipped from V and 3 bases from J, the junction kept 22 bases outside the gene matches. CDR3 loop: CASSLVAGGLARWGFGYEQYF. The CDR3 DNA is TGTGCCAGCAGCTTAGTGGCAGGGGGACTAGCTCGGTGGGGTTTTGGCTACGAGCAGTACTTC.

CDR3 sequence: CASSLATGNEQFF. CDR3 in DNA: TGTGCCAGCAGCTTGGCCACGGGCAATGAGCAGTTCTTC. This chain links TRBV5-4 with TRBJ2-1; D is unclear. CDR1 SGHNT and CDR2 YYREEE come from the germline V gene (reference sequence). The CDR3 is 13 residues long. Trimming removed 0 bases from V and 6 bases from J, with 7 bases in between.

The V call is TRBV5-1, the J call TRBJ2-1; perhaps TRBD2 as D (5 bases). Germline CDR1 is SGHRS and CDR2 is YFSETQ. The germline V and J ends were trimmed by 1 base and 4 bases, with 9 bases remaining between them. The CDR3 has 14 amino acids. DNA of the CDR3: TGCGCCAGCAGCTTGCGCCTAGCTTACAATGAGCAGTTCTTC. Translation: CASSLRLAYNEQFF.

The chain joins TRBV2 to TRBJ2-2; D possibly corresponds to TRBD1 (5 bases). V dropped 2 bases and J dropped 7 bases, with 11 bases sitting between them. Looked up from germline, CDR1 is SNHLY and CDR2 is FYNNEI. This CDR3 has 14 amino acids. The CDR3 nucleotides are TGTGCCAGCAGTGAACAGGGATTGGACGGGGAGCTGTTTTTT. This codes for CASSEQGLDGELFF.

This clone showed up just once. CDR3 loop: CASSFRTGGGTDTQYF. In DNA, the CDR3 is TGTGCCAGCAGCTTCCGGACAGGGGGTGGCACAGATACGCAGTATTTT. The chain links TRBV7-9 to TRBJ2-3, with 10 bases that match TRBD1. J gave up 1 base and V 3 bases, and 4 bases lay outside the gene matches. CDR1 SEHNR and CDR2 FQNEAQ come from the germline V gene (reference sequence). The length of the CDR3 is 16 residues. The whole variable domain, filled in from reference TRBV7-9 and TRBJ2-3, reads DTGVSQNPRHKITKRGQNVTFRCDPISEHNRLYWYRQTLGQGPEFLTYFQNEAQLEKSRLLSDRFSAERPKGSFSTLEIQRTEQGDSAMYLCASSFRTGGGTDTQYFGPGTRLTVL.

V is TRBV5-6 and J is TRBJ1-1, with 8 positions matching TRBD1. J was trimmed by 7 bases and V by 2 bases; bases with no gene match: 7. Per the germline V gene, CDR1 is SGHDT and CDR2 is YYEEEE. This CDR3 spans 14 amino acids. CDR3 bases: TGTGCCAGCAGCTTCCCTCAGGGGGCTGGTGAAGCTTTCTTT. Protein: CASSFPQGAGEAFF.

The count of this clone is one. This chain joins TRBV21-1 and TRBJ2-1; the table calls TRBD2, which could not be checked here. TRBV21-1 is flagged as a pseudogene. The CDR3 is 17 amino acids. The CDR3 coding sequence is TGTGCCAGCAGCCCCTGGGTAAGGACTAGCTCTATGGCTGAGCAGTTCTTC. Protein sequence: CASSPWVRTSSMAEQFF.

The chain recombines TRBV15 with TRBJ2-5; TRBD2 matches 12 bases. The trim removed 5 bases at V and 5 bases at J, leaving 9 bases unmatched. The CDR3 sequence is 16 residues long. The V gene's germline CDR1 is LNHNV and CDR2 YYDKDF (reference sequence). CDR3 DNA sequence: TGTGCCACCAGCCCCCCCCCTAGCGGGAGGGCGGAGACCCAGTACTTC. Translation gives CATSPPPSGRAETQYF.

Concerning this clone: A read error may produce the germline difference seen at one junction end. V gene TRBV7-9 combines with J gene TRBJ2-7, with a tentative D call TRBD1 (6 bases). The CDR3 spans 15 residues. The germline V gene has CDR1 SEHNR and CDR2 FQNEAQ (reference sequence). This CDR3 is CSSSLAPGQPTEQYF. The CDR3 coding sequence is TGTTCCAGCAGCTTAGCACCGGGACAACCTACCGAGCAGTACTTC.

V gene TRBV30 combines with J gene TRBJ1-6; a possible D gene is TRBD1 (5 bases). Germline V gene lookup returns CDR1 GTSNPN and CDR2 SVGIG (reference sequence). The CDR3 is 13 residues long. V was pared by 5 bases and J by 2 bases, with 7 bases between. CDR3 bases: TGTGCCTGGGCGGGGGCCTATAATTCACCCCTCCACTTT. Translation gives CAWAGAYNSPLHF. The complete variable domain, with remaining parts taken from reference TRBV30 and TRBJ1-6, reads SQTIHQWPATLVQPVGSPLSLECTVEGTSNPNLYWYRQAAGRGLQLLFYSVGIGQISSEVPQNLSASRPQDRQFILSSKKLLLSDSGFYLCAWAGAYNSPLHFGNGTRLTVT.

The chain couples TRBV6-5 to TRBJ2-2; D perhaps matches TRBD2 (6 bases). Germline CDR1 MNHEY, CDR2 SVGAGI. V was clipped by 8 bases and J by 4 bases, with 17 bases between them. CDR3 length: 15 amino acids. The CDR3 region has the DNA TGTGCCAGCGGTAGACGGGCCGGGGGCACCGGGGAGCTGTTTTTT. Protein product: CASGRRAGGTGELFF.

Here the CDR3 reads CASSRPQHRTYTEAFF. CDR3 nucleotide sequence: TGTGCCAGCAGTCGGCCCCAACACAGGACCTACACTGAAGCTTTCTTT. V and J are TRBV28 and TRBJ1-1, with D maybe TRBD1 (5 bases). Trimming left V 5 bases short and J 3 bases short, with 19 bases between. Germline V gene sequence: CDR1 MDHEN, CDR2 SYDVKM. This CDR3 is built from 16 residues. Drawing the rest from reference TRBV28 and TRBJ1-1, the complete variable domain is DVKVTQSSRYLVKRTGEKVFLECVQDMDHENMFWYRQDPGLGLRLIYFSYDVKMKEKGDIPEGYSVSREKKERFSLILESASTNQTSMYLCASSRPQHRTYTEAFFGQGTRLTVV.

This chain connects TRBV6-1 to TRBJ2-7, with D possibly being TRBD1 (7 bases). Trimming pared 4 bases from V and 0 bases from J, leaving 10 bases between. Germline loops: CDR1 MNHNS, CDR2 SASEGT. The CDR3 is 14 residues long. The CDR3, as DNA: TGTGCCAGCAGTGCAGGGGGGTCCTCCTACGAGCAGTACTTC. Translating gives CASSAGGSSYEQYF.

The V gene is TRBV6-1, the J gene TRBJ1-5; 9 bases are a match to TRBD1. Germline CDR1 and CDR2: MNHNS and SASEGT. The CDR3 totals 15 residues. The J segment lost 3 bases and the V segment lost 4 bases, leaving 4 bases of the junction unmatched. CDR3 sequence reads: CASSARDRVNQPQHF. The CDR3 DNA reads as TGTGCCAGCAGTGCCCGGGACAGGGTCAATCAGCCCCAGCATTTT.

CDR3 sequence (DNA): TGTGCCAGCAGCTTAGCGCGCGGGGGGGCCAGCCCGTTCTTC. Its translation is CASSLARGGASPFF. The chain couples TRBV7-2 to TRBJ2-1, with 9 bases matching TRBD2. The length of the CDR3 is 14 residues. Germline trimming cut 0 bases from V and 15 bases from J; bases unmatched to any gene: 9. Per the germline V gene, CDR1 is SGHTA and CDR2 is FQGNSA.

This clone was detected a few times. This rearrangement joins TRBV10-3 to TRBJ2-3, with 7 bases aligning to TRBD2. This CDR3 region has 14 residues. Germline V CDR1 and CDR2: ENHRY, SYGVKD. With V trimmed by 3 bases and J by 1 base, 1 base remained unmatched. CDR3 amino acids: CAISETSGTDTQYF. CDR3 DNA: TGTGCCATCAGTGAAACTAGCGGCACAGATACGCAGTATTTT.

V usage is TRBV29-1 and J usage is TRBJ2-6; 8 bases align to TRBD1. The CDR3 extends over 16 amino acids. CDR1 SQVTM and CDR2 ANQGSEA come from the germline V gene. V shed 7 bases, J shed 0 bases, and the junction held 8 bases outside the gene matches. The CDR3 DNA sequence: TGCAGCGCCCGGACAGGGCTTGCCTCTGGGGCCAACGTCCTGACTTTC. Amino acid sequence: CSARTGLASGANVLTF.

The V gene is TRBV5-6, the J gene TRBJ1-2; 7 nucleotides agree with TRBD1. Germline V lookup: CDR1 SGHDT, CDR2 YYEEEE. CDR3 size: 14 residues. Trimming took 0 bases from V and 7 from J; bases not matched to a gene: 6. CDR3 in DNA: TGTGCCAGCAGCTTGGTTGCAGGGGGGTCTGGCTACACCTTC. The encoded protein is CASSLVAGGSGYTF.

The rearrangement links TRBV27 to TRBJ1-4, with D perhaps TRBD1 (5 bases). In germline, CDR1 is MNHEY, CDR2 SMNVEV (reference sequence). Trimming removed 9 bases from V and 8 bases from J, with 16 bases in between. The CDR3 has 13 residues. CDR3 region: CASRDGGFEKLFF. The CDR3 DNA follows: TGTGCCAGTCGAGACGGGGGGTTCGAAAAACTGTTTTTT.

The chain carries TRBV7-2 and TRBJ2-7; 7 nucleotides match TRBD2. Germline CDR1 reads SGHTA; CDR2 reads FQGNSA. The CDR3 extends over 11 amino acids. V lost 6 bases to trimming and J lost 6 bases; unmatched junction nucleotides: 2. The CDR3, as DNA: TGTGCCAGCAGTTCGGGGGGCGAGCAGTACTTC. Its protein is CASSSGGEQYF.

This chain uses TRBV7-2 with TRBJ1-5; D ambiguous. The germline V gene encodes CDR1 SGHTA and CDR2 FQGNSA. The CDR3 contains 12 residues. The V and J ends lost 5 bases and 9 bases respectively, with 11 bases between them. CDR3 nucleotides: TGTGCCAGCAGCGACCCGGGTGGGCCCCAGCATTTT. It yields the protein CASSDPGGPQHF.

V usage is TRBV7-9 and J usage is TRBJ2-1; 15 bases fit TRBD2. This CDR3 spans 18 amino acids. CDR1 is SEHNR and CDR2 is FQNEAQ in the germline V gene (reference sequence). V dropped 4 bases and J dropped 8; count of bases not matched to a gene: 12. DNA for the CDR3: TGTGCCAGCAGCTACCTGCCTGGACTAGCGGGGGGGAGGGATGAGCAGTTCTTC. It yields the protein CASSYLPGLAGGRDEQFF.